This T cell receptor (beta chain) was captured by sequencing in a study of shared clonotypes between healthy human individuals. Study-level information: Per donor, three plates held CD4 naive cells, three held CD4 memory, two held CD8 naive and one held CD8 memory.

All donors qualified as healthy HIV-negative adults and had experienced no recent acute infections or vaccinations. The CDR3 totals 13 residues. Germline V CDR1 and CDR2: SGHRS, YFSETQ. Trimming pared 7 bases from V and 6 bases from J, leaving 13 bases between. Regarding the study as a whole: What naive subsets generally showed was a larger estimated richness than memory subsets showed. The sharing of 5% to 6.5% of naive CD4 clonotypes was seen across a handful of donors.

Some clones are missing from TCRdb's copy, which holds only in-frame ones; the method was immunoSEQ multiplex PCR. Of about 1.1 million clones in the sample, approximately 80% were seen once. About this clone: Its specificity is unknown.

This TCR came from a man aged 18 to 29 in good health. Some clones in this sample may be carry-over from other donors' samples. The gene calls are TRBV5-1 and TRBJ2-2; D gene unclear. The sequenced sample consisted of memory CD4+ T cells from PBMCs. Subset: CD45RA-negative fraction. CDR3: CASELGRSGELFF. Here the CDR3 DNA reads TGCGCCAGCGAGCTTGGGCGGTCCGGGGAGCTGTTTTTT.